This T cell receptor (beta chain) was captured by sequencing in a study of radiation and T cells in renal cell carcinoma. The protocol was immunoSEQ multiplex PCR, while the TCRdb copy is restricted to in-frame clones and leaves out a portion. Of some 150,000 clones in the sample, around four fifths were seen once. The time point was: baseline pretreatment blood. Stated treatment: 15 Gy SBRT to primary tumor, nephrectomy 4 weeks later. Radiation-treated patients gave blood at baseline, week 2 and week 4. The sample was blood, taken from a patient whose treatment included radiotherapy and nephrectomy. This sequence originates from a woman aged 50 to 65 with renal cell carcinoma.

The CDR3 sequence is CASTKGTSGRLHEQYF. Written as DNA, the CDR3 is TGTGCCAGCACCAAGGGGACTAGCGGGAGGTTGCACGAGCAGTACTTC. This sequence joins TRBV2 and TRBJ2-7, with 15 positions matching TRBD2. The CDR3 has 16 residues. CDR1 and CDR2 from the germline V gene are SNHLY and FYNNEI. With V trimmed by 7 bases and J by 5 bases, 9 bases remained unmatched.